The clone carrying this T cell receptor (beta chain) is a singleton in its sample. Its specificity is not known. This entry belongs to a study of chemoradiotherapy in HPV16-positive cancers. Overall study findings and caveats: For HPV16-positive patients, expanding HPV-responsive T cells associated with longer recurrence-free survival. HPV-specific T cells were functionally defined from only a couple of HPV16-positive patients. During treatment, candidate HPV-specific clones and E7-related motifs expanded in tumor.

The CDR3 is 13 residues long. The V gene lost 2 bases and the J gene lost 6 bases, with 9 bases spanning the gap. CDR1 and CDR2 (germline): SGHTA, FQGTGA. The protocol was immunoSEQ multiplex PCR, while the TCRdb copy is restricted to in-frame clones and leaves out a portion. The profile covers fewer than 850 clones, with approximately 84% appearing a single time and 10% taken by the ten largest. This rearrangement joins TRBV7-3 to TRBJ2-3; D remains unclear. The starting material was tumor tissue, obtained from a patient who underwent chemoradiotherapy. This receptor was taken from a human donor with HPV-associated anogenital cancer. The CDR3 here is CASSLARSDTQYF. CDR3 sequence (DNA): TGTGCCAGCAGCTTAGCCCGGTCGGATACGCAGTATTTT.